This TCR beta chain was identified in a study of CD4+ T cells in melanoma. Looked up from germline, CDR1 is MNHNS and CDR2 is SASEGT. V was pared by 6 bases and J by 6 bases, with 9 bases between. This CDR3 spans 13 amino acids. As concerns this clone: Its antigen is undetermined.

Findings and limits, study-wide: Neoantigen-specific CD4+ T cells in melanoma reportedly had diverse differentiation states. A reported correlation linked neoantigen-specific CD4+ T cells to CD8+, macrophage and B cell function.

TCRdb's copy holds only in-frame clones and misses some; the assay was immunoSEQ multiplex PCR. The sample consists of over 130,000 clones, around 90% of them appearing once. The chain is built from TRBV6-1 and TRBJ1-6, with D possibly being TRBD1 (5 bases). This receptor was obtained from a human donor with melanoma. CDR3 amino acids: CASRVDSNSPLHF. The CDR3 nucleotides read TGTGCCAGCAGAGTCGACAGTAATTCACCCCTCCACTTT.